Detailed here is one T cell receptor beta chain. The data derive from a study of CD8 T cells in Susac syndrome. Roughly 0.45 to 1 ug RNA was reverse transcribed with random hexamers. A multiplex approach, immunoSEQ multiplex PCR, amplified TCR beta CDR3 across 54 Vbeta and 13 Jbeta. TCRdb redid the calling of the immunoSEQ multiplex PCR reads with MiXCR, one entry per CDR3 protein. Here the sample spans about 110,000 distinct CDR3 sequences, roughly 95% being singletons. CDR3 length equals 15 residues. The germline V and J ends were trimmed by 0 bases and 5 bases, with 13 bases remaining between them. Germline CDR1 MGHRA, CDR2 YSYEKL. Sequencing of TCR beta covered CD8+ and CD4+ T cells obtained from blood. Matching for age and sex applied to the controls, who were healthy donors. Negative isolation yielded the CD8+ and CD4+ T cells, while FACS enriched the TEMRA cells.

The TCR originated in a human donor in good health. Sample: CD4+ T cells from PBMCs. The V and J genes are TRBV4-1 and TRBJ2-5; D unclear. The CDR3 region is CASSQEEVFRETQYF. CDR3 DNA sequence: TGCGCCAGCAGCCAAGAAGAAGTTTTCAGGGAGACCCAGTACTTC.